A single T cell receptor beta chain is shown here with its context. The antigen is not known. Germline V lookup: CDR1 SGHVS, CDR2 FNYEAQ. V was pared by 3 bases and J by 4 bases, with 11 bases between. The CDR3 is 14 amino acids. The sample is drawn from a study of cytomegalovirus exposure and HLA in healthy donors. The PCR ran on 60 Vbeta and 13 Jbeta primers. This table comes from immunoSEQ multiplex PCR, and its TCRdb copy is limited to in-frame clones, with some not included. The sample includes some 90,000 clones, around four fifths of them seen just once. The study, taken as a whole, reports: The study carried out a later analysis of TCR beta sequences. It associated about 15,000 of them with specific HLA alleles at a false discovery rate of 0.05. Analysis was carried out at a later point, and it linked a missense DCLRE1C variant to TCR beta V- and J-gene trimming.

This rearrangement joins TRBV7-6 to TRBJ2-3; maybe TRBD2 (6 bases). This TCR was recovered from a man aged 25 to 45 in good health and CMV-seronegative. Sequencing used PBMCs. CDR3 sequence: CASSLATRADTQYF. CDR3 coding DNA: TGTGCCAGCAGCTTGGCGACTAGAGCAGATACGCAGTATTTT.